The 3 T cell receptor beta chains listed next were all sequenced from one sample in a study of T cells expressing NK-cell markers. TCRdb re-called the 5' RACE reads; every CDR3 protein appears as one record, without DNA. This sample's table reports some 440,000 distinct CDR3 sequences. Sequencing was carried out using blood T cells: a sorted CD56 or NKG2C T cell subset, CD4+ or CD8+ T cells, or bulk PBMC T cells (not recorded which). Receptors originate from a woman aged 45 to 65 in good health.

The rearrangement uses TRBV12-3 or TRBV12-4 and TRBJ2-5. This CDR3 has 15 amino acids. The CDR3 reads CASSFSDITSKTQYF.

This chain joins TRBV5-1 and TRBJ1-1; no DNA is available, so the TRBD1 call from TCRdb remains unchecked. Germline V CDR1 and CDR2: SGHRS, YFSETQ. The CDR3 covers 14 residues. CDR3 protein: CASSSEGVTSEAFF.

This sequence joins TRBV5-1 and TRBJ1-6. This CDR3 is built from 16 residues. The germline gives CDR1 SGHRS, CDR2 YFSETQ. The CDR3 loop is CASSLGTGGYNSPLHF. Full variable domain (outside the CDR3, taken from reference TRBV5-1 and TRBJ1-6): KAGVTQTPRYLIKTRGQQVTLSCSPISGHRSVSWYQQTPGQGLQFLFEYFSETQRNKGNFPGRFSGRQFSNSRSEMNVSTLELGDSALYLCASSLGTGGYNSPLHFGNGTRLTVT.